This is a list of T cell receptor beta chains from one sample in a study of T cell changes during pregnancy in multiple sclerosis. Sequencing was performed with immunoSEQ multiplex PCR; in TCRdb, only in-frame clones are kept and a portion is missing. The table includes some 49,000 clones, about 90% detected once. Sequencing used CD4+ T cells from peripheral blood mononuclear cells, obtained in the second trimester of pregnancy. The receptors were gathered from a female donor in good health, enrolled as a control in a pregnancy study. Each CDR3 is given with its conserved first and last residue. Fields, in order: clone size, D gene, V gene, J gene, CDR3 protein, CDR3 DNA. The D gene is left open where the match is weak. Where a row states a size, it is once, few, many or the class of an expanded clone; other rows omit it.

-,-,TRBV5-6,TRBJ1-5,CASSLDGGDQHF,TGTGCCAGCAGCTTGGACGGGGGGGACCAGCATTTT
-,TRBD1,TRBV19,TRBJ1-2,CASSKRTGGAFYGYTF,TGTGCCAGTAGTAAGCGGACAGGGGGCGCTTTCTATGGCTACACCTTC
-,-,TRBV30,TRBJ1-2,CAWSVLRNGYTF,TGTGCCTGGAGTGTACTGCGCAATGGCTACACCTTC
-,TRBD1,TRBV7-2,TRBJ1-2,CASSPASGQRLYGYTF,TGTGCCAGCAGCCCCGCATCGGGACAGCGGCTCTATGGCTACACCTTC
-,-,TRBV5-1,TRBJ1-4,CASSPAGFYEKLFF,TGCGCCAGCAGCCCGGCGGGATTCTATGAAAAACTGTTTTTT
once,-,TRBV4-3,TRBJ1-1,CASSQARVTEAFF,TGCGCCAGCAGCCAAGCCAGGGTGACTGAAGCTTTCTTT
-,-,TRBV30,TRBJ2-1,CAWSVLGLYNEQFF,TGTGCCTGGAGTGTACTAGGACTCTACAATGAGCAGTTCTTC
-,TRBD2,TRBV6-5,TRBJ2-1,CASSYPSGGLNNEQFF,TGTGCCAGCAGTTACCCCAGCGGGGGGCTTAACAATGAGCAGTTCTTC
-,-,TRBV10-3,TRBJ2-1,CAISESGPHNEQFF,TGTGCCATCAGTGAGTCGGGGCCCCACAATGAGCAGTTCTTC
-,TRBD1,TRBV13,TRBJ2-3,CASSSYPTGDLADTQYF,TGTGCCAGCAGCTCTTACCCGACAGGGGATTTGGCAGATACGCAGTATTTT
-,TRBD1,TRBV7-3,TRBJ2-2,CASSPGQVNTGELFF,TGTGCCAGCAGCCCGGGACAGGTGAACACCGGGGAGCTGTTTTTT
-,-,TRBV2,TRBJ1-5,CASSDGRASNQPQHF,TGTGCCAGCAGTGATGGCAGGGCAAGCAATCAGCCCCAGCATTTT
-,-,TRBV19,TRBJ1-1,CASSNVYQGAGTEAFF,TGTGCCAGTAGTAACGTCTACCAGGGAGCGGGCACTGAAGCTTTCTTT
-,-,TRBV7-2,TRBJ2-7,CASSLANQGWYEQYF,TGTGCCAGCAGCTTAGCGAACCAGGGCTGGTACGAGCAGTACTTC
-,TRBD2,TRBV18,TRBJ2-7,CASSPRTSGTYEQYF,TGTGCCAGCTCACCACGGACTAGCGGGACCTACGAGCAGTACTTC
-,-,TRBV11-3,TRBJ2-2,CASRWGLANTGELFF,TGTGCCAGCCGTTGGGGGCTAGCTAACACCGGGGAGCTGTTTTTT
once,TRBD1,TRBV19,TRBJ1-4,CASSPGQGITTNEKLFF,TGTGCCAGTAGTCCCGGACAGGGGATAACAACTAATGAAAAACTGTTTTTT
-,TRBD1,TRBV5-1,TRBJ1-1,CASGQGRENTEAFF,TGCGCCAGCGGACAGGGACGGGAGAACACTGAAGCTTTCTTT
-,TRBD2,TRBV7-3,TRBJ2-3,CASSKTSGGSTDTQYF,TGTGCCAGCAGCAAGACTAGCGGGGGTAGCACAGATACGCAGTATTTT
-,TRBD1,TRBV4-1,TRBJ1-5,CASSPGQPDQPQHF,TGCGCCAGCAGCCCGGGACAGCCTGATCAGCCCCAGCATTTT
-,TRBD1,TRBV7-3,TRBJ2-5,CASSPNGGTGEETQYF,TGTGCCAGCAGCCCAAATGGCGGGACAGGGGAAGAGACCCAGTACTTC
-,-,TRBV5-1,TRBJ2-5,CASTLFEHETQYF,TGCGCCAGCACCCTTTTTGAACACGAGACCCAGTACTTC
-,-,TRBV6-1,TRBJ2-2,CASSEDRGSGELFF,TGTGCCAGCAGTGAAGATCGGGGTTCCGGGGAGCTGTTTTTT
-,TRBD1,TRBV11-3,TRBJ2-2,CASSLSGTENTGELFF,TGTGCCAGCAGCCTTTCCGGGACAGAGAACACCGGGGAGCTGTTTTTT
-,-,TRBV11-3,TRBJ1-6,CASSSQARSSYNSPLHF,TGTGCCAGCAGCTCACAGGCGAGGAGCTCCTATAATTCACCCCTCCACTTT
few,-,TRBV18,TRBJ1-1,CASSPFDINTEAFF,TGTGCCAGCTCACCATTCGACATTAACACTGAAGCTTTCTTT
-,-,TRBV2,TRBJ1-5,CASSALGGGVSNQPQHF,TGTGCCAGCAGTGCTTTAGGTGGAGGGGTTAGCAATCAGCCCCAGCATTTT
-,-,TRBV19,TRBJ1-5,CASSQPGGNQPQHF,TGTGCCAGTAGTCAACCAGGGGGCAATCAGCCCCAGCATTTT
-,-,TRBV6-4,TRBJ2-2,CASGKDSANTGELFF,TGTGCCAGCGGAAAGGACAGCGCGAACACCGGGGAGCTGTTTTTT
-,-,TRBV15,TRBJ2-7,CATSQGGGGYSYEQYF,TGTGCCACCAGTCAAGGAGGGGGGGGGTACTCCTACGAGCAGTACTTC
-,-,TRBV2,TRBJ1-2,CASRNPGQRNYGYTF,TGTGCCAGCAGGAATCCGGGACAACGAAACTATGGCTACACCTTC
-,-,TRBV5-4,TRBJ1-2,CASSFPELQSGYTF,TGTGCCAGCAGCTTCCCGGAGCTGCAATCTGGCTACACCTTC
once,TRBD2,TRBV5-1,TRBJ2-3,CASSLLASGGTDTQYF,TGCGCCAGCAGCTTGTTGGCTAGCGGGGGTACAGATACGCAGTATTTT
-,TRBD1,TRBV7-2,TRBJ2-5,CASSLQMTGPETQYF,TGTGCCAGCAGCCTCCAGATGACAGGGCCAGAGACCCAGTACTTC
-,-,TRBV5-1,TRBJ1-6,CASSLQGDNSPLHF,TGCGCCAGCAGCTTACAGGGTGACAATTCACCCCTCCACTTT
-,-,TRBV27,TRBJ1-3,CASSLTVSSGNTIYF,TGTGCCAGCAGTCTCACAGTCTCCTCTGGAAACACCATATATTTT
-,-,TRBV7-2,TRBJ2-1,CASSLAAPGNNEQFF,TGTGCCAGCAGCTTAGCAGCGCCCGGGAACAATGAGCAGTTCTTC
-,-,TRBV6-5,TRBJ1-5,CASSRDRYSNQPQHF,TGTGCCAGCAGCCGCGACAGATATAGCAATCAGCCCCAGCATTTT
-,-,TRBV4-3,TRBJ1-1,CASSQARATEAFF,TGCGCCAGCAGCCAAGCCAGGGCGACTGAAGCTTTCTTT
-,TRBD2,TRBV18,TRBJ2-7,CASSSSGGDYEQYF,TGTGCCAGCTCATCTAGCGGGGGGGATTACGAGCAGTACTTC
-,-,TRBV2,TRBJ1-2,CASSEKGGTNYGYTF,TGTGCCAGCAGTGAAAAAGGAGGGACGAACTATGGCTACACCTTC
-,-,TRBV4-1,TRBJ1-3,CASSQGQGTGNTIYF,TGCGCCAGCAGCCAAGGGCAGGGGACTGGAAACACCATATATTTT
-,-,TRBV2,TRBJ2-7,CASSIGAGFYEQYF,TGTGCCAGCAGTATAGGGGCAGGTTTCTACGAGCAGTACTTC